This TCR beta chain was retrieved from a study of neurological immune-mediated disorders. This clonotype was detected many times. The length of the CDR3 is 14 residues. Germline lookup yields CDR1 SGDLS and CDR2 YYNGEE. The V gene lost 0 bases and the J gene lost 6 bases, with 13 bases spanning the gap. TCRdb used MiXCR to reprocess the 5' RACE reads, holding one entry per CDR3 protein. The sample contains over 65,000 distinct CDR3 sequences, roughly 9.5% of which appear only once. Sequencing was carried out using PBMCs. The V gene is TRBV9, the J gene TRBJ2-7, with TRBD1 as a possible D gene (7 bases). The sequence derives from a man between 50 and 59 years old in good health. CDR3 sequence (DNA): TGTGCCAGCAGCGTAGCCACAGGGGAGGTCGAGCAGTACTTC. Translated: CASSVATGEVEQYF.